The 21 T cell receptor beta chains listed next were all sequenced from one sample in a study of shared clonotypes between healthy human individuals. The protocol was immunoSEQ multiplex PCR, while the TCRdb copy is restricted to in-frame clones and leaves out a portion. The sample yields about 550,000 clones, around 95% seen once. The naive CD8 population came from CD45RO-negative cells selected for CCR7, without terminally differentiated effector memory CD45RA+ cells. Specimen: naive CD8+ T cells sorted from blood. These receptors all stem from a woman between 25 and 40 years old in good health.

This chain uses TRBV19 with TRBJ1-5, with 9 nucleotides matching TRBD1. J gave up 3 bases and V 7 bases, and 10 bases lay outside the gene matches. The CDR3 covers 16 residues. The germline V gene encodes CDR1 LNHDA and CDR2 SQIVND (reference sequence). The CDR3 reads CASIKPGQGPNQPQHF. CDR3 nucleotides: TGTGCCAGTATTAAACCGGGACAGGGCCCCAATCAGCCCCAGCATTTT.

This rearrangement joins TRBV2 to TRBJ1-2, with a weak D call TRBD1 (5 bases). Germline-derived CDR1 and CDR2 are SNHLY and FYNNEI. CDR3 length: 15 amino acids. Trimming shortened V by 5 bases and J by 3 bases, and 16 bases separated the two germline ends. The CDR3 protein is CASSYGASSYYGYTF. The CDR3, as DNA: TGTGCCAGCAGTTACGGGGCCTCCTCGTACTATGGCTACACCTTC.

The V call is TRBV28, the J call TRBJ1-3, with D hard to call. This CDR3 spans 16 amino acids. Germline V gene lookup returns CDR1 MDHEN and CDR2 SYDVKM. Deletions cut 5 bases from V and 5 bases from J, with 19 bases between. The CDR3 nucleotides are TGTGCCAGCAGTCCACCGCCTCAGGACCCTCGAAACACCATATATTTT. This codes for CASSPPPQDPRNTIYF.

The chain carries TRBV7-9 and TRBJ2-2; possible D gene TRBD1, 5 bases. The ends were cut back, 6 bases at V and 0 bases at J, with 11 bases in the middle. Looked up from germline, CDR1 is SEHNR and CDR2 is FQNEAQ (reference sequence). The CDR3 covers 15 residues. The CDR3 is CASRTTGTNTGELFF. As DNA, the CDR3 is TGTGCCAGCAGGACAACAGGAACGAACACCGGGGAGCTGTTTTTT.

The J gene is TRBJ1-1, the V gene TRBV7-9, with unresolved D. Germline lookup yields CDR1 SEHNR and CDR2 FQNEAQ (reference sequence). The CDR3 covers 15 residues. Trimming took 1 base from V and 0 from J, leaving 9 bases between them. DNA for the CDR3: TGTGCCAGCAGCTTAGGGACTCCTATGAACACTGAAGCTTTCTTT. This codes for CASSLGTPMNTEAFF.

The chain combines TRBV7-9 with TRBJ2-4; 8 nucleotides match TRBD1. Unmatched junction bases numbered 7, after V lost 4 bases and J lost 8 bases. Germline V lookup: CDR1 SEHNR, CDR2 FQNEAQ (reference sequence). The CDR3 spans 14 residues. The CDR3: CASSWDRSSDIQYF. In DNA form, the CDR3 reads TGTGCCAGCAGCTGGGACAGGTCCTCTGACATTCAGTACTTC. Drawing the rest from reference TRBV7-9 and TRBJ2-4, the complete variable domain is DTGVSQNPRHKITKRGQNVTFRCDPISEHNRLYWYRQTLGQGPEFLTYFQNEAQLEKSRLLSDRFSAERPKGSFSTLEIQRTEQGDSAMYLCASSWDRSSDIQYFGAGTRLSVL.

The chain joins TRBV28 to TRBJ2-5; D gene unclear. V lost 3 bases, J lost 2 bases, and 7 bases lay in between. Looked up from germline, CDR1 is MDHEN and CDR2 is SYDVKM. The CDR3 has 13 amino acids. CDR3 coding DNA: TGTGCCAGCAGTTTGATAGAACAAGAGACCCAGTACTTC. As protein: CASSLIEQETQYF.

The V and J genes are TRBV11-2 and TRBJ1-2; 8 nucleotides align to TRBD1. The CDR3 totals 17 residues. V trimming: 4 bases; J trimming: 1 base; junction bases outside the gene matches: 11. The V gene's germline CDR1 is SGHAT and CDR2 FQNNGV. The CDR3 nucleotides are TGTGCCAGCAGCTCAGGACCCGGGACAGGACTTAACTATGGCTACACCTTC. Residues: CASSSGPGTGLNYGYTF.

V is TRBV19 and J is TRBJ2-5; 7 bases fit TRBD1. The end of the DNA aligns better with TRBJ2-7, so the J call may be wrong. Germline values: CDR1 LNHDA, CDR2 SQIVND (reference sequence). The CDR3 has 14 amino acids. This CDR3 reads CASSTATGAYEQYF. In DNA, the CDR3 is TGTGCCAGTAGTACTGCTACAGGGGCCTACGAGCAGTACTTC.

This clone was observed a few times. This chain uses TRBV29-1 with TRBJ2-1; D may be TRBD1 or TRBD2 (5 bases each). V was pared by 6 bases and J by 0 bases, with 15 bases between. The CDR3 length is 15 residues. Germline V gene data show CDR1 as SQVTM and CDR2 as ANQGSEA. In DNA form, the CDR3 reads TGCAGCGTACGACCGGGGCCTAGCTCCTACAATGAGCAGTTCTTC. It encodes CSVRPGPSSYNEQFF.

This clone was seen once. This chain links TRBV6-5 with TRBJ2-1, with 8 bases matching TRBD1. The CDR3 is 13 amino acids. The junction had 8 bases not matched to a gene; V was cut back by 8 bases and J by 8 bases. The germline gives CDR1 MNHEY, CDR2 SVGAGI. CDR3 amino acids: CASGEQGVHEQFF. In DNA, the CDR3 is TGTGCCAGCGGGGAACAGGGGGTGCATGAGCAGTTCTTC.

The chain links TRBV2 to TRBJ2-6; D is unclear. Germline-derived CDR1 and CDR2 are SNHLY and FYNNEI. Trimming pared 7 bases from V and 2 bases from J, leaving 9 bases between. This CDR3 region has 14 residues. The CDR3 loop reads CASMSATGANVLTF. DNA of the CDR3: TGTGCCAGCATGTCGGCTACTGGGGCCAACGTCCTGACTTTC.

The chain couples TRBV30 to TRBJ2-3; TRBD2 matches at 10 bases. The CDR3 runs to 15 residues. Germline lookup yields CDR1 GTSNPN and CDR2 SVGIG (reference sequence). V lost 6 bases, J lost 5 bases, and 11 bases stayed unmatched. CDR3 DNA: TGTGCCTGCGAGGGCAGCGGGAGGGCCGTAGATACGCAGTATTTT. Translated: CACEGSGRAVDTQYF.

The chain links TRBV29-1 to TRBJ1-1; D unclear. V was pared by 8 bases and J by 0 bases, with 13 bases between. The germline gives CDR1 SQVTM, CDR2 ANQGSEA. The CDR3 totals 13 residues. The CDR3 DNA is TGCAGCAGTGGCCCCGGGGTGAACACTGAAGCTTTCTTT. Protein: CSSGPGVNTEAFF.

The chain has TRBV7-9 and TRBJ1-1; TRBD1 might be the D (5 bases). CDR1 SEHNR and CDR2 FQNEAQ come from the germline V gene (reference sequence). This CDR3 is built from 13 residues. The germline V and J ends were trimmed by 7 bases and 6 bases, with 15 bases remaining between them. Here the CDR3 reads CASTGQGSPEAFF. As DNA, the CDR3 is TGTGCCAGCACCGGGCAGGGCTCCCCTGAAGCTTTCTTT.

This clone has a single count. The rearrangement uses TRBV28 and TRBJ2-5; 10 nucleotides align to TRBD1. Unmatched junction bases numbered 11, after V lost 5 bases and J lost 5 bases. Germline CDR1 is MDHEN and CDR2 is SYDVKM. The CDR3 spans 16 residues. The DNA of the CDR3 is TGTGCCAGCAGTCGTGGGACAGGGGTCAGTTGGGAGACCCAGTACTTC. Translation gives CASSRGTGVSWETQYF.

Notes on this clone: Other DNA sequences in this specimen translate into the identical CDR3. The chain links TRBV9 to TRBJ2-7; 7 bases match TRBD2. V lost 0 bases, J lost 3 bases, and 3 bases stayed unmatched. Germline assignment: CDR1 SGDLS and CDR2 YYNGEE. The CDR3 extends over 14 amino acids. This chain's CDR3 is CASSVASGNYEQYF. The CDR3, as DNA: TGTGCCAGCAGCGTAGCAAGCGGGAACTACGAGCAGTACTTC.

The V call is TRBV4-1, the J call TRBJ2-7; D uncertain. This CDR3 has 15 residues. Germline CDR1 and CDR2: MGHRA and YSYEKL. V gave up 1 base and J gave up 4 bases, with 14 bases separating them. CDR3 sequence: CASSQGERTSYEQYF. The CDR3 DNA is TGCGCCAGCAGCCAAGGGGAAAGGACGAGTTACGAGCAGTACTTC.

The genes are TRBV28 and TRBJ2-1; no definite D call. The CDR3 sequence is 13 residues long. The V end lost 5 bases, the J end lost 4 bases, and 9 bases lay between the germline ends. Germline CDR1 is MDHEN and CDR2 is SYDVKM. The CDR3 sequence is CASSGSGYNEQFF. The CDR3 DNA is TGTGCCAGCAGTGGCAGTGGGTACAATGAGCAGTTCTTC.

As for this clone: One junction end disagrees with the germline gene, perhaps due to a read error. The chain joins TRBV5-1 to TRBJ1-2; no firm D call. Germline lookup yields CDR1 SGHRS and CDR2 YFSETQ. The CDR3 runs to 12 residues. For the CDR3, the DNA is TGCGCCAGCAGCTTGGAGGCCTATGGCTACATCTTC. Its translation is CASSLEAYGYIF.

This clone has just one count. V usage is TRBV15 and J usage is TRBJ2-7; D gene unclear. CDR3 size: 13 residues. Germline V gene lookup returns CDR1 LNHNV and CDR2 YYDKDF (reference sequence). Trimming removed 5 bases from V and 0 bases from J, with 8 bases in between. CDR3 nucleotides: TGTGCCACCAGCGCGAGCCCCTCCTACGAGCAGTACTTC. Its translation: CATSASPSYEQYF.